The present T cell receptor (beta chain) was sequenced within a study of regulatory dendritic cells for organ transplantation. Overall study findings and caveats: Alloreactive memory CD8+ T cell pools varied considerably between individuals. Memory CD8+ T cells were the most oligoclonal; naive cells were highly diverse.

Generated by immunoSEQ multiplex PCR, the TCRdb table keeps only in-frame clones and is missing some. The sample has more than 35,000 clones, 85% to 95% seen once; the top ten hold over 0.1%. Naive CD45RA+ and memory CD45RO+ CD4+ or CD8+ T cells were FACS-sorted. Remarks on this clone: Its specificity is unknown.

The CDR3 is 16 residues long. The germline CDR1 and CDR2 sequences are MNHEY and SMNVEV (reference sequence). Trimming at V came to 5 bases and at J to 5 bases, leaving 13 bases not matched to a gene. Sequenced input: naive CD8+ T cells from blood. Subset defined: CD45RA+ naive T cells. The chain links TRBV27 to TRBJ2-5, with 8 bases fitting TRBD1. The clonotype was recovered from a human donor in good health. CDR3 DNA: TGTGCCAGCAGTCAATGGGTGGGACAGGTCGGGGAGACCCAGTACTTC. This translates into CASSQWVGQVGETQYF.